A selection of T cell receptor beta chains follows, all from one sample in a study of blood T cell repertoires in COVID-19. The table came from immunoSEQ multiplex PCR; TCRdb's copy has only in-frame clones and leaves some out. This table holds under 200,000 clones, 70% to 90% found once. Sequenced: peripheral blood. Receptors originate from a man aged 60 to 69 with active or convalescent COVID-19. The CDR3 runs from the conserved cysteine through the conserved F or W. A D gene is named only where the DNA matches it firmly.

TRBV29-1,TRBJ1-5,-,CSVQGGGDQPQHF
TRBV6-1,TRBJ1-1,TRBD1,CASSEMVGTENTEAFF
TRBV10-2,TRBJ1-1,-,CASSEGGRSEAFF
TRBV24-1,TRBJ1-2,-,CATSDTIPGNYGYTF
TRBV7-9,TRBJ1-2,-,CASSLSGGYTF
TRBV5-1,TRBJ1-2,-,CASSLDWVRRELPNYGYTF
TRBV14,TRBJ2-2,-,CASSAYRVGNTGELFF
TRBV7-9,TRBJ2-5,-,CASSLGRLNGGETQYF
TRBV7-9,TRBJ1-2,-,CASSFASGIGYTF
TRBV6-1,TRBJ2-1,TRBD2,CASSEVGGDLNEQFF
TRBV24-1,TRBJ2-5,TRBD1,CATSDPRDSQETQYF
TRBV3-1/TRBV3-2,TRBJ2-3,TRBD1,CASSHQRDRGRAVPDTQYF
TRBV24-1,TRBJ2-3,-,CATSRSGVADTQYF
TRBV19,TRBJ1-2,-,CASSKQGNYGYTF
TRBV3-1/TRBV3-2,TRBJ1-2,-,CASSQGSGTLNYGYTF
TRBV12-3/TRBV12-4,TRBJ1-2,-,CASSHTTVVGYTF
TRBV4-2,TRBJ1-4,-,CASSQGSHAGEKLFF
TRBV24-1,TRBJ1-5,-,CATSDLPFLSDSFGDNQPQHF
TRBV6-6,TRBJ2-1,TRBD2,CASSYGRDFYNEQFF
TRBV11-2,TRBJ1-2,TRBD1,CASSLGFSGTAYGYTF
TRBV23-1,TRBJ1-1,TRBD1,CASSQGSRTGQGNTEAFF
TRBV6-5,TRBJ2-7,TRBD1,CASSYSETGSEQYF
TRBV10-2,TRBJ2-3,TRBD2,CASSPGWTSGGAPTDTQYF
TRBV27,TRBJ2-1,TRBD2,CASSLFSGGAYNEQFF
TRBV6-5,TRBJ2-3,TRBD1,CASSHGTGDPDTQYF
TRBV24-1,TRBJ2-5,-,CATSDSRPQGRETQYF
TRBV6-5,TRBJ2-1,-,CASSSLPRSSYNEQFF
TRBV6-1,TRBJ1-5,TRBD1,CASSEGIGTGSSVTNQPQHF
TRBV6-5,TRBJ1-1,TRBD1,CASIPTGVNTEAFF
TRBV19,TRBJ1-2,TRBD1,CASSARDRIFYGYTF
TRBV5-4,TRBJ1-2,-,CASRTFPLNYGYTF
TRBV30,TRBJ1-2,-,CAWTPPGRVNGYTF
TRBV28,TRBJ1-2,TRBD1,CASGDRGYGYTF
TRBV10-3,TRBJ2-2,-,CAINSAGELFF
TRBV3-1/TRBV3-2,TRBJ1-2,TRBD1,CASSPTGGDYGYTF
TRBV20-1,TRBJ1-5,TRBD1,CSASLGQNQPQHF
TRBV7-9,TRBJ1-1,TRBD1,CASSTSGGAVRTEAFF